This T cell receptor beta chain appears in the sequencing data of a study of T cells in Graves' hyperthyroidism and ophthalmopathy. Isolation of PBMCs was performed on 8.5 to 10 ml fresh peripheral blood. V was pared by 4 bases and J by 7 bases, with 10 bases of the junction left unmatched. This CDR3 has 18 amino acids. CDR1 and CDR2 from the germline V gene are SGHTA and FQGNSA. Researchers amplified the TCR beta CDR3 regions from RNA transcripts. First-round RT-PCR targeting the TCR CDR3 was performed with the HTBI primer set. TCRdb used MiXCR to reprocess the multiplex PCR reads, holding one entry per CDR3 protein. The sample shows about 360,000 distinct CDR3 sequences, approximately 14% of them seen only once.

The clonotype was recovered from a woman under 30 with Graves' hyperthyroidism that later progressed to Graves' ophthalmopathy. The sample comprised blood. This chain joins TRBV7-2 and TRBJ2-1, with 16 nucleotides matching TRBD2. The CDR3: CASSSGTSGRAVGNEQFF. The CDR3 nucleotides read TGTGCCAGCAGCTCGGGGACTAGCGGGAGGGCCGTGGGGAATGAGCAGTTCTTC.